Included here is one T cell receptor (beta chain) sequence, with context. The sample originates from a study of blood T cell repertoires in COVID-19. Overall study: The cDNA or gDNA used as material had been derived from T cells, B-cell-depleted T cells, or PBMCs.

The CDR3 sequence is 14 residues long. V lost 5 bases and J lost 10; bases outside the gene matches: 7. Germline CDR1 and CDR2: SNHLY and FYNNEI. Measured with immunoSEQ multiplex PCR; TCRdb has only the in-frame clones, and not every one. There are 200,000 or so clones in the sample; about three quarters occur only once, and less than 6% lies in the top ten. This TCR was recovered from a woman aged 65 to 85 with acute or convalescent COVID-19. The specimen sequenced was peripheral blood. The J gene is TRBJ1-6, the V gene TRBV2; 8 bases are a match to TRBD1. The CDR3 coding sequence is TGTGCCAGCAGTCTGGACAGGGAAAGATCACCCCTCCACTTT. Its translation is CASSLDRERSPLHF.